These 19 T cell receptor beta chains were sequenced from one sample in a study of cytomegalovirus exposure and HLA in healthy donors. Vbeta (60) and Jbeta (13) primers were used in the PCR. TCRdb's table, derived via immunoSEQ multiplex PCR, lists solely in-frame clones and lacks some. The sample carries approximately 150,000 clones, 79% recorded once. Sequencing was done on a sample of PBMCs. The receptors were gathered from a man in his forties in good health and CMV-seronegative.

This chain connects TRBV4-2 to TRBJ2-3; D call uncertain. CDR1 LGHNA and CDR2 YNFKEQ come from the germline V gene. V gave up 1 base and J gave up 2 bases, with 7 bases separating them. CDR3 length equals 14 residues. CDR3 amino acids: CASSQGPDTDTQYF. In nucleotides, the CDR3 is TGTGCCAGCAGCCAAGGGCCAGACACAGATACGCAGTATTTT.

The rearrangement joins TRBV11-3 to TRBJ2-1; D not certain. Trimming pared 3 bases from V and 5 bases from J, leaving 11 bases between. The germline gives CDR1 SGHNT, CDR2 YENEEA. This CDR3 spans 14 amino acids. CDR3: CASSLTPLDNEQFF. Here the CDR3 DNA reads TGTGCCAGCAGCTTGACTCCCCTGGACAATGAGCAGTTCTTC.

The V call is TRBV6-5, the J call TRBJ1-1, with D perhaps TRBD1 (6 bases). V was clipped by 5 bases and J by 4 bases, with 14 bases between them. This CDR3 has 14 amino acids. Germline CDR1 reads MNHEY; CDR2 reads SVGAGI. This CDR3 reads CASSLHREGTEAFF. As DNA, the CDR3 is TGTGCCAGCAGTCTTCACAGGGAGGGCACTGAAGCTTTCTTT.

The gene calls are TRBV19 and TRBJ1-2; D may be TRBD1 (5 bases). V was trimmed by 4 bases and J by 7 bases, leaving 10 bases between them. CDR1 is LNHDA, CDR2 SQIVND, per germline (reference sequence). CDR3 size: 12 residues. The CDR3 spells CASSTGWGGYTF. The CDR3 coding sequence is TGTGCCAGTAGTACAGGGTGGGGTGGCTACACCTTC.

The V call is TRBV6-1, the J call TRBJ1-5; no definite D call. V was clipped by 3 bases and J by 4 bases, with 10 bases between them. This CDR3 spans 14 amino acids. CDR1 is MNHNS, CDR2 SASEGT, per germline. CDR3 nucleotide sequence: TGTGCCAGCAGTGAGGCGGGTTGGAATCAGCCCCAGCATTTT. It codes for CASSEAGWNQPQHF.

The rearrangement uses TRBV28 and TRBJ1-5; a possible D gene is TRBD1 (5 bases). CDR3 length equals 15 residues. Between the trimmed V and J ends, which lost 7 bases and 5 bases, there was a span of 18 bases. The germline gives CDR1 MDHEN, CDR2 SYDVKM. The CDR3 sequence: CASTLGGRRDQPQHF. The CDR3 coding sequence is TGTGCCAGCACCTTGGGGGGAAGACGGGATCAGCCCCAGCATTTT. Using reference TRBV28 and TRBJ1-5 for the parts outside the CDR3, the full variable domain is DVKVTQSSRYLVKRTGEKVFLECVQDMDHENMFWYRQDPGLGLRLIYFSYDVKMKEKGDIPEGYSVSREKKERFSLILESASTNQTSMYLCASTLGGRRDQPQHFGDGTRLSIL.

This chain joins TRBV5-8 and TRBJ2-1, with D perhaps matching TRBD2 (7 bases). This CDR3 spans 15 amino acids. CDR1 SGHTS and CDR2 YDEGEE come from the germline V gene. V was clipped by 2 bases and J by 7 bases, with 16 bases between them. This chain's CDR3 is CASSFRKGGENEQFF. Written as DNA, the CDR3 is TGTGCCAGCAGCTTTAGGAAGGGGGGGGAAAATGAGCAGTTCTTC.

DNA for the CDR3: TGCAGCGTTGGGGGTTGGACTAGCGGGAGCTCCTACAATGAGCAGTTCTTC. Translating it yields CSVGGWTSGSSYNEQFF. V is TRBV29-1 and J is TRBJ2-1; TRBD2 aligns across 13 bases. The CDR3 extends over 17 amino acids. The junction had 6 bases not matched to a gene; V was cut back by 4 bases and J by 0 bases. Germline assignment: CDR1 SQVTM and CDR2 ANQGSEA.

The V and J genes are TRBV5-1 and TRBJ2-5; D is ambiguous. This CDR3 region has 15 residues. Trimming removed 5 bases from V and 4 bases from J, with 18 bases in between. Germline assignment: CDR1 SGHRS and CDR2 YFSETQ. CDR3 in amino acids: CASSFARPTGETQYF. The CDR3 DNA is TGCGCCAGCAGTTTCGCCCGGCCGACGGGAGAGACCCAGTACTTC.

The chain employs TRBV7-2 and TRBJ2-3; 9 nucleotides line up with TRBD2. Trimming cost V 2 bases and J 7 bases; bases outside gene matches: 10. CDR3 length: 16 residues. Per germline, CDR1 SGHTA and CDR2 FQGNSA. The chain's CDR3 is CASSLSRGRAANTQYF. The CDR3 nucleotides are TGTGCCAGCAGCTTAAGTCGCGGGAGGGCCGCAAATACGCAGTATTTT.

A single count supports this clone. The chain links TRBV7-2 to TRBJ1-4, with a possible D match to TRBD1 (6 bases). The germline CDR1 and CDR2 sequences are SGHTA and FQGNSA. The CDR3 sequence is 15 residues long. Trimming shortened V by 4 bases and J by 3 bases, and 12 bases separated the two germline ends. CDR3 bases: TGTGCCAGCAGCTCAAGCAGGGGTCCTAATGAAAAACTGTTTTTT. Translated: CASSSSRGPNEKLFF. The whole variable domain, filled in from reference TRBV7-2 and TRBJ1-4, reads GAGVSQSPSNKVTEKGKDVELRCDPISGHTALYWYRQSLGQGLEFLIYFQGNSAPDKSGLPSDRFSAERTGGSVSTLTIQRTQQEDSAVYLCASSSSRGPNEKLFFGSGTQLSVL.

The rearrangement joins TRBV6-1 to TRBJ2-5, with 9 bases identical to TRBD1. Germline loops: CDR1 MNHNS, CDR2 SASEGT. The CDR3 spans 16 residues. V lost 0 bases, J lost 5 bases, and 7 bases stayed unmatched. The CDR3 loop is CASSEAGQGGRETQYF. Written as DNA, the CDR3 is TGTGCCAGCAGTGAAGCGGGACAGGGAGGGAGGGAGACCCAGTACTTC.

J is TRBJ2-1 and V is TRBV7-9, with D perhaps matching TRBD1 (6 bases). There are 15 residues in the CDR3. Trimming shortened V by 5 bases and J by 4 bases, and 15 bases separated the two germline ends. CDR1 SEHNR and CDR2 FQNEAQ come from the germline V gene (reference sequence). CDR3 protein: CASSQVGTPYNEQFF. CDR3 bases: TGTGCCAGCAGCCAAGTCGGGACACCTTACAATGAGCAGTTCTTC.

The sample holds one count of this clone. V usage is TRBV4-3 and J usage is TRBJ1-3; weak D call: TRBD1 (5 bases). Trimming shortened V by 0 bases and J by 0 bases, and 9 bases separated the two germline ends. The length of the CDR3 is 16 residues. CDR1 and CDR2 (germline): LGHNA, YSLEER. This chain's CDR3 is CASSQEQVLSGNTIYF. CDR3 coding DNA: TGCGCCAGCAGCCAAGAACAGGTCCTCTCTGGAAACACCATATATTTT.

In this sample, this clone turned up a few times. The chain links TRBV29-1 to TRBJ2-1, with D possibly TRBD2 on 5 matching bases. This CDR3 comprises 18 residues. V gave up 1 base and J gave up 6 bases, with 25 bases separating them. Germline V gene lookup returns CDR1 SQVTM and CDR2 ANQGSEA. The CDR3 protein is CSVEGGADDWVRSNEQFF. The DNA for the CDR3 is TGCAGCGTTGAAGGGGGAGCAGACGACTGGGTGCGCTCCAATGAGCAGTTCTTC.

The V and J genes are TRBV19 and TRBJ2-3; D might be TRBD1 (7 bases). This CDR3 comprises 16 residues. V was clipped by 6 bases and J by 2 bases, with 18 bases between them. CDR1 and CDR2 from the germline V gene are LNHDA and SQIVND (reference sequence). The CDR3: CASRGGGRSDTDTQYF. The CDR3 DNA sequence: TGTGCCAGTAGAGGAGGGGGCCGGAGTGACACAGATACGCAGTATTTT.

The chain carries TRBV9 and TRBJ2-3; 11 nucleotides agree with TRBD2. V dropped 0 bases and J dropped 2; count of bases not matched to a gene: 11. This CDR3 region has 19 residues. Germline loops: CDR1 SGDLS, CDR2 YYNGEE. CDR3 bases: TGTGCCAGCAGCGTAGCTACGATGACTAGCGGGACCGCCACAGATACGCAGTATTTT. Its protein product is CASSVATMTSGTATDTQYF. The full variable domain, completed using reference TRBV9 and TRBJ2-3, is DSGVTQTPKHLITATGQRVTLRCSPRSGDLSVYWYQQSLDQGLQFLIQYYNGEERAKGNILERFSAQQFPDLHSELNLSSLELGDSALYFCASSVATMTSGTATDTQYFGPGTRLTVL.

V is TRBV6-6 and J is TRBJ1-2, with TRBD1 as a possible D gene (5 bases). The CDR3 spans 12 residues. The germline CDR1 and CDR2 sequences are MNHNY and SVGAGI (reference sequence). The ends were cut back, 11 bases at V and 8 bases at J, with 18 bases in the middle. CDR3 nucleotides: TGTGCCGCGGGACGACCCGGTGGGGGCTACACCTTC. The encoded protein is CAAGRPGGGYTF.

This chain uses TRBV4-1 with TRBJ2-2; D remains ambiguous. The CDR3 is made up of 13 amino acids. Deletions cut 4 bases from V and 7 bases from J, with 10 bases between. Germline-derived CDR1 and CDR2 are MGHRA and YSYEKL. This chain's CDR3 is CASSRITGGELFF. CDR3 nucleotide sequence: TGCGCCAGCAGCCGTATTACGGGCGGGGAGCTGTTTTTT.